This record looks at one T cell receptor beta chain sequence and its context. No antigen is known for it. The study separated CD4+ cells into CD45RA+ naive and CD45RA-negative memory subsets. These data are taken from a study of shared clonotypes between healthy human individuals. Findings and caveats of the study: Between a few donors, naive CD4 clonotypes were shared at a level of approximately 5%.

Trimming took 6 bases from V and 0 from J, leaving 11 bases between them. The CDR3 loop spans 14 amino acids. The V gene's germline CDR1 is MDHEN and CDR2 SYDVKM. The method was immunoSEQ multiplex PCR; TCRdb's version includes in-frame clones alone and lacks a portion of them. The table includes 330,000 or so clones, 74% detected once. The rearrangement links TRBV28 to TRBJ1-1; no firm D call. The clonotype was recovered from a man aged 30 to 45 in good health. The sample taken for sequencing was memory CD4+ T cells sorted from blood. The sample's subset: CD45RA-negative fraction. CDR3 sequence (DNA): TGTGCCAGCAGCCCTCCACATCTGAACACTGAAGCTTTCTTT. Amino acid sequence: CASSPPHLNTEAFF. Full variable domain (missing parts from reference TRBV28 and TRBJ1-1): DVKVTQSSRYLVKRTGEKVFLECVQDMDHENMFWYRQDPGLGLRLIYFSYDVKMKEKGDIPEGYSVSREKKERFSLILESASTNQTSMYLCASSPPHLNTEAFFGQGTRLTVV.